Reported below is one T cell receptor beta chain. Its cognate antigen is unknown. This table comes from immunoSEQ multiplex PCR, and its TCRdb copy is limited to in-frame clones, with some not included. Among roughly 220,000 clones listed, under 95% were seen once. The sample is drawn from a study of cytomegalovirus exposure and HLA in healthy donors. Study results and limitations: Most TCR sequences proved rare, with some public TCRs found in many donors. Both high specificity and high sensitivity reportedly marked the classifier's diagnosis of cytomegalovirus status.

Per the germline V gene, CDR1 is SGHRS and CDR2 is YFSETQ. Trimming at V came to 1 base and at J to 5 bases, leaving 5 bases not matched to a gene. This CDR3 has 15 amino acids. The study drew the donors from its approximately 110-subject validation cohort, separate from the roughly 700-subject first cohort. This clonotype was obtained from a woman younger than 35 in good health and CMV-seronegative. The rearrangement links TRBV5-1 to TRBJ1-2, with TRBD1 matching over 10 bases. What was sequenced was PBMCs. The CDR3: CASSLSGTGEYGYTF. The CDR3 DNA sequence: TGCGCCAGCAGCTTGAGCGGGACAGGGGAATATGGCTACACCTTC. The full variable domain, in which reference TRBV5-1 and TRBJ1-2 provide the parts outside the CDR3, is KAGVTQTPRYLIKTRGQQVTLSCSPISGHRSVSWYQQTPGQGLQFLFEYFSETQRNKGNFPGRFSGRQFSNSRSEMNVSTLELGDSALYLCASSLSGTGEYGYTFGSGTRLTVV.